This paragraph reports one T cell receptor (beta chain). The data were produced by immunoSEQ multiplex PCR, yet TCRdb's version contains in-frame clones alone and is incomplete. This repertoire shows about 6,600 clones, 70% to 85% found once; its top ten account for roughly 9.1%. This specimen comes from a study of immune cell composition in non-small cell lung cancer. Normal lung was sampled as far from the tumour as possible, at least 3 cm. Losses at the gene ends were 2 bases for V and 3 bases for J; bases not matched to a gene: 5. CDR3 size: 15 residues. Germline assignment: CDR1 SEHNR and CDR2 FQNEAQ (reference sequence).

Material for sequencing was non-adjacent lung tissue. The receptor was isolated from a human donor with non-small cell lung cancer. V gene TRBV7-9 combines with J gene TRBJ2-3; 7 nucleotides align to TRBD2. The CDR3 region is CASSLSAGLTDTQYF. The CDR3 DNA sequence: TGTGCCAGCAGCTTATCAGCGGGGCTAACAGATACGCAGTATTTT.